This passage covers 24 T cell receptor beta chains from one sample sequenced in a study of cytomegalovirus exposure and HLA in healthy donors. This PCR relied on a set of 60 Vbeta primers and 13 Jbeta primers. Some clones are missing from TCRdb's copy, which holds only in-frame ones; the method was immunoSEQ multiplex PCR. The sample contains some 150,000 clones, roughly four fifths of which appear only once. The sample taken for sequencing was PBMCs. The receptors come from a man between 35 and 55 years old in good health and CMV-seronegative.

This chain uses TRBV2 with TRBJ2-3, with D possibly TRBD2 on 6 matching bases. CDR3 size: 17 residues. Germline V gives CDR1 SNHLY, CDR2 FYNNEI. V lost 8 bases and J lost 5, with 26 bases in between. This CDR3 is CASGWESDPGSGDTQYF. The CDR3 DNA reads TGTGCCAGCGGGTGGGAATCTGACCCCGGGAGTGGAGATACGCAGTATTTT.

V gene TRBV28 combines with J gene TRBJ1-2; TRBD1 agrees at 11 bases. Germline CDR1 and CDR2: MDHEN and SYDVKM. The CDR3 consists of 16 residues. Trimming took 5 bases from V and 4 from J; bases not matched to a gene: 9. The CDR3 sequence is CASSPGDRGIIYGYTF. For the CDR3, the DNA is TGTGCCAGCAGTCCGGGGGACAGGGGGATTATCTATGGCTACACCTTC.

This clone came up once. The chain joins TRBV7-2 to TRBJ1-5, with D unclear. Trimming took 1 base from V and 9 from J, leaving 10 bases between them. The V gene's germline CDR1 is SGHTA and CDR2 FQGNSA. The CDR3 contains 13 residues. CDR3 DNA: TGTGCCAGCAGCTTAGAAGCGGAGGGGCCCCAGCATTTT. Its translation: CASSLEAEGPQHF.

The chain recombines TRBV13 with TRBJ2-2; 9 bases agree with TRBD2. CDR3 length: 16 amino acids. V trimming: 3 bases; J trimming: 6 bases; junction bases outside the gene matches: 8. Germline V lookup: CDR1 PRHDT, CDR2 FYEKMQ (reference sequence). The DNA of the CDR3 is TGTGCCAGCAGCTTGAGGGCGGGGGGGCAGTCCGGGGAGCTGTTTTTT. This sequence encodes CASSLRAGGQSGELFF.

The V and J genes are TRBV7-2 and TRBJ2-1; the match to TRBD2 covers 7 bases. J gave up 0 bases and V 4 bases, and 12 bases lay outside the gene matches. The germline V gene has CDR1 SGHTA and CDR2 FQGNSA. This CDR3 contains 18 residues. In DNA, the CDR3 is TGTGCCAGCAGCTACCCGGTACTAGCGTCGAGCTCCTACAATGAGCAGTTCTTC. Its protein product is CASSYPVLASSSYNEQFF.

The V gene is TRBV30, the J gene TRBJ2-7, with TRBD1 as a possible D gene (5 bases). V was pared by 2 bases and J by 4 bases, with 12 bases between. Germline CDR1 reads GTSNPN; CDR2 reads SVGIG (reference sequence). The CDR3 consists of 13 residues. The CDR3 spells CAWSQDSEYEQYF. The CDR3 DNA follows: TGTGCCTGGAGTCAAGACAGTGAGTACGAGCAGTACTTC.

J is TRBJ2-1 and V is TRBV5-8; the match to TRBD2 covers 7 bases. CDR1 SGHTS and CDR2 YDEGEE come from the germline V gene. The CDR3 is made up of 15 amino acids. The J segment lost 0 bases and the V segment lost 3 bases, leaving 3 bases of the junction unmatched. CDR3 nucleotides: TGTGCCAGCAGCTCCGGGGGGAGCTCCTACAATGAGCAGTTCTTC. Translating gives CASSSGGSSYNEQFF.

The J gene is TRBJ2-3, the V gene TRBV4-2; 8 nucleotides align to TRBD2. The length of the CDR3 is 17 residues. Trimming at V came to 1 base and at J to 6 bases, leaving 12 bases not matched to a gene. Germline V gene sequence: CDR1 LGHNA, CDR2 YNFKEQ. This CDR3 is CASSQGTLAGWSDTQYF. In DNA form, the CDR3 reads TGTGCCAGCAGCCAAGGGACTCTAGCGGGTTGGTCGGATACGCAGTATTTT.

V usage is TRBV13 and J usage is TRBJ2-3, with 8 nucleotides matching TRBD2. V dropped 2 bases and J dropped 3; count of bases not matched to a gene: 4. The CDR3 has 15 amino acids. Germline V gene sequence: CDR1 PRHDT, CDR2 FYEKMQ (reference sequence). The CDR3 is CASSLRLAGTDTQYF. DNA for the CDR3: TGTGCCAGCAGCTTACGGCTAGCGGGTACAGATACGCAGTATTTT.

J is TRBJ2-7 and V is TRBV7-2, with D perhaps matching TRBD1 (5 bases). Germline V gene sequence: CDR1 SGHTA, CDR2 FQGNSA. The CDR3 length is 12 residues. Trimming took 2 bases from V and 7 from J, leaving 9 bases between them. DNA of the CDR3: TGTGCCAGCAGCTTACACAAGGGGGAGCAGTACTTC. Its translation: CASSLHKGEQYF.

The chain links TRBV4-1 to TRBJ2-7, with 7 bases that match TRBD1. Germline-derived CDR1 and CDR2 are MGHRA and YSYEKL. Germline trimming cut 4 bases from V and 3 bases from J; bases unmatched to any gene: 6. This CDR3 is 14 amino acids long. Here the CDR3 DNA reads TGCGCCAGCAGCCTCCGACAGGGTATCTACGAGCAGTACTTC. It codes for CASSLRQGIYEQYF.

The J gene is TRBJ1-5, the V gene TRBV2; possibly TRBD1 for D (6 bases). The CDR3 has 13 amino acids. From germline, CDR1 is SNHLY and CDR2 FYNNEI. The ends were cut back, 5 bases at V and 7 bases at J, with 12 bases in the middle. The CDR3: CASSSQGTQPQHF. The CDR3, as DNA: TGTGCCAGCAGTAGCCAGGGGACGCAGCCCCAGCATTTT.

The chain recombines TRBV28 with TRBJ2-3, with 10 bases identical to TRBD1. Losses at the gene ends were 5 bases for V and 4 bases for J; bases not matched to a gene: 6. The CDR3 has 15 residues. Germline CDR1 is MDHEN and CDR2 is SYDVKM. The CDR3 nucleotides read TGTGCCAGCAGTCCCCCCGGGACAGGGGCAGATACGCAGTATTTT. Translated, it gives CASSPPGTGADTQYF.

The J gene is TRBJ2-7, the V gene TRBV11-3, with D possibly TRBD1 on 5 matching bases. V lost 5 bases and J lost 6, with 20 bases in between. Per the germline V gene, CDR1 is SGHNT and CDR2 is YENEEA. The CDR3 has 15 amino acids. This CDR3 reads CASSPRAGSRGEQYF. The DNA of the CDR3 is TGTGCCAGCAGCCCAAGGGCAGGGTCAAGGGGCGAGCAGTACTTC.

In its sample, this clone was seen once. The chain links TRBV11-2 to TRBJ2-1, with TRBD1 identical over 8 bases. This CDR3 has 15 residues. Germline assignment: CDR1 SGHAT and CDR2 FQNNGV. V shed 8 bases and J 5 bases; nucleotides not matched to a gene: 11. CDR3 sequence: CASRSQGEVNNEQFF. CDR3 coding DNA: TGTGCCAGCCGCTCACAGGGGGAGGTGAACAATGAGCAGTTCTTC. The full variable domain, with the rest looked up from reference TRBV11-2 and TRBJ2-1, is EAGVAQSPRYKIIEKRQSVAFWCNPISGHATLYWYQQILGQGPKLLIQFQNNGVVDDSQLPKDRFSAERLKGVDSTLKIQPAKLEDSAVYLCASRSQGEVNNEQFFGPGTRLTVL.

This clone was counted only a few times. The chain joins TRBV2 to TRBJ1-2, with TRBD1 identical over 7 bases. Germline V CDR1 and CDR2: SNHLY, FYNNEI. The CDR3 runs to 15 residues. The trim removed 4 bases at V and 5 bases at J, leaving 10 bases unmatched. The CDR3 sequence is CASSGGDRRIYGYTF. In DNA form, the CDR3 reads TGTGCCAGCAGTGGAGGGGACAGACGTATTTATGGCTACACCTTC. Full variable domain (rest looked up from reference TRBV2 and TRBJ1-2): EPEVTQTPSHQVTQMGQEVILRCVPISNHLYFYWYRQILGQKVEFLVSFYNNEISEKSEIFDDQFSVERPDGSNFTLKIRSTKLEDSAMYFCASSGGDRRIYGYTFGSGTRLTVV.

CDR3: CASSLVGARYGYTF. The CDR3 DNA reads as TGTGCCAGCAGCTTGGTGGGGGCGCGGTATGGCTACACCTTC. The chain recombines TRBV5-6 with TRBJ1-2, with D perhaps TRBD1 (6 bases). Germline CDR1 reads SGHDT; CDR2 reads YYEEEE. The CDR3 totals 14 residues. V gave up 0 bases and J gave up 5 bases, with 11 bases separating them.

The chain joins TRBV9 to TRBJ2-5, with TRBD2 matching 10 bases. V lost 4 bases, J lost 2 bases, and 11 bases stayed unmatched. Germline V CDR1 and CDR2: SGDLS, YYNGEE. The length of the CDR3 is 17 residues. The CDR3 bases are TGTGCCAGCAGCCCCCTGGCGTCTAGCGGGGGTCAAGAGACCCAGTACTTC. Protein sequence: CASSPLASSGGQETQYF.

The chain is built from TRBV7-6 and TRBJ1-1; TRBD1 matches 9 bases. The J segment lost 4 bases and the V segment lost 4 bases, leaving 7 bases of the junction unmatched. Germline-derived CDR1 and CDR2 are SGHVS and FNYEAQ. The CDR3 spans 15 residues. CDR3 amino acids: CASSSVDRGGTEAFF. CDR3 nucleotides: TGTGCCAGCAGCTCCGTGGACAGGGGTGGCACTGAAGCTTTCTTT.

This clone occurred once. In the same sample, other DNA sequences code for this CDR3. The V gene is TRBV30, the J gene TRBJ1-5; 7 bases align to TRBD1. This CDR3 comprises 13 residues. Trimming took 1 base from V and 5 from J; bases not matched to a gene: 2. Looked up from germline, CDR1 is GTSNPN and CDR2 is SVGIG (reference sequence). CDR3 in DNA: TGTGCCTGGAGTGGAGGGGGCGATCAGCCCCAGCATTTT. It is translated as CAWSGGGDQPQHF.

The CDR3 DNA reads TGTGCCAGCAGCTCCTTAAGGACAGGAATCGACGAGCAGTACTTC. It is translated as CASSSLRTGIDEQYF. The genes are TRBV7-9 and TRBJ2-5; the match to TRBD1 covers 7 bases. The J call is doubtful: the DNA matches TRBJ2-7 better. Germline values: CDR1 SEHNR, CDR2 FQNEAQ (reference sequence). The CDR3 loop spans 15 amino acids.

CDR3 in amino acids: CASSFDAGETYEQYF. CDR3 nucleotide sequence: TGTGCCAGCAGCTTCGACGCGGGGGAGACTTACGAGCAGTACTTC. The genes are TRBV5-4 and TRBJ2-7; 7 nucleotides agree with TRBD2. Germline V lookup: CDR1 SGHNT, CDR2 YYREEE (reference sequence). J was trimmed by 4 bases and V by 2 bases; bases with no gene match: 9. The CDR3 has 15 amino acids.

The chain combines TRBV4-3 with TRBJ2-1, with 8 nucleotides matching TRBD1. Germline V gives CDR1 LGHNA, CDR2 YSLEER. The junction had 10 bases not matched to a gene; V was cut back by 0 bases and J by 0 bases. This CDR3 is built from 19 residues. Here the CDR3 DNA reads TGCGCCAGCAGCCAAGATCCAGGGGGCCCAGGTGGCTCCTACAATGAGCAGTTCTTC. Translation gives CASSQDPGGPGGSYNEQFF.

The V gene is TRBV2, the J gene TRBJ2-3; 14 bases map to TRBD2. J was trimmed by 3 bases and V by 2 bases; bases with no gene match: 7. In germline, CDR1 is SNHLY, CDR2 FYNNEI. The CDR3 is made up of 18 amino acids. The CDR3 DNA follows: TGTGCCAGCAGTGAAAGGGGGACTAGCGGGGGCCCAACAGATACGCAGTATTTT. Its translation is CASSERGTSGGPTDTQYF.